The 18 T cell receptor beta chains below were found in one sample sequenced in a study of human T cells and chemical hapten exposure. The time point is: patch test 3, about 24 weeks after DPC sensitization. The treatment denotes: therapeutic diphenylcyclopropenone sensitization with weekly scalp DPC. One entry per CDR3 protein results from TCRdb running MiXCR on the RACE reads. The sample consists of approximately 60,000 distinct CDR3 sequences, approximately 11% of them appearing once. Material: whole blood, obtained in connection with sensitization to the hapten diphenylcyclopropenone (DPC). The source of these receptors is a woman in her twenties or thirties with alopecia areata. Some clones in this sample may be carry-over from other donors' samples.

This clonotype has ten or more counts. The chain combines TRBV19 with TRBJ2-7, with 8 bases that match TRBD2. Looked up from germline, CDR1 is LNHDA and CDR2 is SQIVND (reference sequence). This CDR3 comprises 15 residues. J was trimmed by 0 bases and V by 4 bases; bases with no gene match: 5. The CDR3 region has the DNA TGTGCCAGTAGTACTCATAGCGGGGACTCCTACGAGCAGTACTTC. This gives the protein CASSTHSGDSYEQYF.

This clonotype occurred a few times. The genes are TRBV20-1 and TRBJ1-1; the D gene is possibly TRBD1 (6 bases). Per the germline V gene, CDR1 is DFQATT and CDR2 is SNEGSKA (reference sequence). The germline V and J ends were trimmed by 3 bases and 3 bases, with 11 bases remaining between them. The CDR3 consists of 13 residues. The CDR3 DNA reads TGCAGTGCTAGGGGAACAGGGTACACTGAAGCTTTCTTT. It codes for CSARGTGYTEAFF.

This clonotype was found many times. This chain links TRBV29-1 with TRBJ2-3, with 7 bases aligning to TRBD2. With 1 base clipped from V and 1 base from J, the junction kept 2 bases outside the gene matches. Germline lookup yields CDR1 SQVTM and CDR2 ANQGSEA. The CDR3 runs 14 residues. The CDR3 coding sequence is TGCAGCGTTGAAGCGGGGGGTGGCACAGATACGCAGTATTTT. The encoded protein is CSVEAGGGTDTQYF.

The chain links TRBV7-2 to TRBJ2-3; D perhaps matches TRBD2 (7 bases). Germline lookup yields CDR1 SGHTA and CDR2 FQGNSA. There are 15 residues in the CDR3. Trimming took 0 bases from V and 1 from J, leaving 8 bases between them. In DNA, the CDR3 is TGTGCCAGCAGCTTAGCGGGGGGGCGCACAGATACGCAGTATTTT. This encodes CASSLAGGRTDTQYF.

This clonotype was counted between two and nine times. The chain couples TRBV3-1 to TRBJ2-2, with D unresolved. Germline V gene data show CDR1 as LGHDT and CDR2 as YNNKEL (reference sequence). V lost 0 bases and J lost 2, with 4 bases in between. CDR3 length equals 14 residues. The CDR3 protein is CASSQDSNTGELFF. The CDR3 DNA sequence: TGTGCCAGCAGCCAAGATTCCAACACCGGGGAGCTGTTTTTT.

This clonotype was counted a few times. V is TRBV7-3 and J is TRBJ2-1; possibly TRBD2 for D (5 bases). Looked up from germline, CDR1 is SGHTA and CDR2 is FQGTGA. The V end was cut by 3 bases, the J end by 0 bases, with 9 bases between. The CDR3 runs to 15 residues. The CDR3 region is CASSFGGTSYNEQFF. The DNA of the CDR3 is TGTGCCAGCAGCTTCGGAGGCACCTCCTACAATGAGCAGTTCTTC.

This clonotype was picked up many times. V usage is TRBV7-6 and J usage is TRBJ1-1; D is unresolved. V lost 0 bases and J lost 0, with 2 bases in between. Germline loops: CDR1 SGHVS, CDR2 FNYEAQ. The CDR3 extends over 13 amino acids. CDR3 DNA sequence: TGTGCCAGCAGCTTAGCCTTGAACACTGAAGCTTTCTTT. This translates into CASSLALNTEAFF.

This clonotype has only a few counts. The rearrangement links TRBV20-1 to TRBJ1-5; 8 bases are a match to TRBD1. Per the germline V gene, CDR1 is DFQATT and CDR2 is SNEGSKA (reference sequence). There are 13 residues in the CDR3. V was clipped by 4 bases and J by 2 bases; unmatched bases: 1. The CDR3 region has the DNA TGCAGTGCTAAGACAGGGGGCAATCAGCCCCAGCATTTT. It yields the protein CSAKTGGNQPQHF.

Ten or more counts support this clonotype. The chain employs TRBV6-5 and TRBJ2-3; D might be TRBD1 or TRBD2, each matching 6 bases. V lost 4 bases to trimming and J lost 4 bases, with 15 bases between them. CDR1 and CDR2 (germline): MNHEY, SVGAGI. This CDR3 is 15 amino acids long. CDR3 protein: CASSFDTRGADTQYF. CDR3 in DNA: TGTGCCAGCAGTTTCGATACTAGGGGGGCAGATACGCAGTATTTT.

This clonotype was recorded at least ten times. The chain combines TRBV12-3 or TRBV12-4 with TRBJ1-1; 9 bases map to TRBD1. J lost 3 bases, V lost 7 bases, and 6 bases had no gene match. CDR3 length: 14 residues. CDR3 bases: TGTGCCAGCACCCTCGGGACAGGGTACACTGAAGCTTTCTTT. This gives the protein CASTLGTGYTEAFF.

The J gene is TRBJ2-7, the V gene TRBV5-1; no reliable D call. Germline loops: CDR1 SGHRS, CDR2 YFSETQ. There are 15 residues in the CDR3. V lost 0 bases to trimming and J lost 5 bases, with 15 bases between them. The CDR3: CASSLEAARRDEQYF. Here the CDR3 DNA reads TGCGCCAGCAGCTTGGAGGCTGCGCGTAGGGACGAGCAGTACTTC. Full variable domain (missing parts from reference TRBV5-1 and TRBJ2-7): KAGVTQTPRYLIKTRGQQVTLSCSPISGHRSVSWYQQTPGQGLQFLFEYFSETQRNKGNFPGRFSGRQFSNSRSEMNVSTLELGDSALYLCASSLEAARRDEQYFGPGTRLTVT.

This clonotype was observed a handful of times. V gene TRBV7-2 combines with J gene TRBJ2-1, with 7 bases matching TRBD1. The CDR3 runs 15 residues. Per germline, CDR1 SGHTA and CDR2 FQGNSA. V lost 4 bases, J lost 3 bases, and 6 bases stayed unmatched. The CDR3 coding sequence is TGTGCCAGCAGCTCCCGACAGGGAATCTACAATGAGCAGTTCTTC. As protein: CASSSRQGIYNEQFF.

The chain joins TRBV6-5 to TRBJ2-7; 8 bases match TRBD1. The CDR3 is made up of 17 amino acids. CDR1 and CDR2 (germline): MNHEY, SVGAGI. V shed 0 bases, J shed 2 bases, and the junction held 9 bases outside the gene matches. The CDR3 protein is CASSYSGGGQGAYEQYF. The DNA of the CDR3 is TGTGCCAGCAGTTACTCGGGGGGTGGACAGGGCGCCTACGAGCAGTACTTC.

The CDR3 reads CACRGGGSSYNEQFF. DNA of the CDR3: TGTGCCTGCCGAGGAGGGGGAAGCTCCTACAATGAGCAGTTCTTC. V and J are TRBV7-2 and TRBJ2-1; tentatively, D is TRBD1 or TRBD2 (6 bases each). Germline V gene data show CDR1 as SGHTA and CDR2 as FQGNSA. Trimming cost V 11 bases and J 0 bases, with 17 bases left between them. This CDR3 is 15 amino acids long.

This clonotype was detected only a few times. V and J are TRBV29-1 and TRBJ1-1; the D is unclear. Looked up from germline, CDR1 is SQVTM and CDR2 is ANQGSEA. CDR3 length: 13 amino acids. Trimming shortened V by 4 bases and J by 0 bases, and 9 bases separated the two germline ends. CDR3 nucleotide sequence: TGCAGCGTTGTATTCTTCTTGAACACTGAAGCTTTCTTT. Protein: CSVVFFLNTEAFF.

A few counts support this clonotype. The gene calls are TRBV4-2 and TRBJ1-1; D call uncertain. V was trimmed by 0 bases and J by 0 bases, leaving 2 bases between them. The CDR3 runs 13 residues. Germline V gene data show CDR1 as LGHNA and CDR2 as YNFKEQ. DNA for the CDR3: TGTGCCAGCAGCCAAGATTTGAACACTGAAGCTTTCTTT. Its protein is CASSQDLNTEAFF.

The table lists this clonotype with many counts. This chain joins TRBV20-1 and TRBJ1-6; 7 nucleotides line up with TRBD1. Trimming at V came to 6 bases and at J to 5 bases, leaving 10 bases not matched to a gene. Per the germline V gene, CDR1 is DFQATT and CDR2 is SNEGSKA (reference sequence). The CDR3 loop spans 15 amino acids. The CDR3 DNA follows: TGCAGTGCCCCTCGACAGGGTTGGGATAATTCACCCCTCCACTTT. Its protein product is CSAPRQGWDNSPLHF.

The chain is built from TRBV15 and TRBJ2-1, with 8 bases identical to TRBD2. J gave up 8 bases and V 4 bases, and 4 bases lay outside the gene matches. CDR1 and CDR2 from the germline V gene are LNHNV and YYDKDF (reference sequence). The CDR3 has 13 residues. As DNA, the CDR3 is TGTGCCACCAGCAAGCTAGCGGGTTATGAGCAGTTCTTC. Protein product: CATSKLAGYEQFF.